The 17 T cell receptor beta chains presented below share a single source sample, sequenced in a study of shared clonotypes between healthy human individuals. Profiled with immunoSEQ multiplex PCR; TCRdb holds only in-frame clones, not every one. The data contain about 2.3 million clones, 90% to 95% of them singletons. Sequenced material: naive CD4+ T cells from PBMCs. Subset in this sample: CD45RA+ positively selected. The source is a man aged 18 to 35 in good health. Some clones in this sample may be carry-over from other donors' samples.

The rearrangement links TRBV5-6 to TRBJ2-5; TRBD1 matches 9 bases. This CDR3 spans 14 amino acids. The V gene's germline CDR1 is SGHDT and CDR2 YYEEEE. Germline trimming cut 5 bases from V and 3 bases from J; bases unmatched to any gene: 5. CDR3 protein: CASRDTGGKETQYF. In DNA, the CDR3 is TGTGCCAGCAGGGATACAGGGGGCAAAGAGACCCAGTACTTC.

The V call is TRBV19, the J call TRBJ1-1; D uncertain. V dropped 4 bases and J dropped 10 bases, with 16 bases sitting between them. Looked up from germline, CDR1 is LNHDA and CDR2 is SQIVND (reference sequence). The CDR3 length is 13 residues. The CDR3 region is CASSTTGSPRAFF. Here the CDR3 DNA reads TGTGCCAGTAGTACAACCGGGAGCCCGAGAGCTTTCTTT.

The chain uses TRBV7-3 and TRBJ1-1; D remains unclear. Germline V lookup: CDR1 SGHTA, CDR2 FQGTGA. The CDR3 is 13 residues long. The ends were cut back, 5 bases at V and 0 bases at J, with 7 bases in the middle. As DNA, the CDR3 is TGTGCCAGCAGCCCTAAAATGAACACTGAAGCTTTCTTT. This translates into CASSPKMNTEAFF.

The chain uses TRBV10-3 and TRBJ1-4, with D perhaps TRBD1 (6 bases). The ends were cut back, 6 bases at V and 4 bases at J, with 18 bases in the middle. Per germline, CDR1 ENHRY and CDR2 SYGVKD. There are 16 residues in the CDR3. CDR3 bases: TGTGCCATCAGCTCTGGGGGGCAGGGCGGTAATGAAAAACTGTTTTTT. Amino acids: CAISSGGQGGNEKLFF.

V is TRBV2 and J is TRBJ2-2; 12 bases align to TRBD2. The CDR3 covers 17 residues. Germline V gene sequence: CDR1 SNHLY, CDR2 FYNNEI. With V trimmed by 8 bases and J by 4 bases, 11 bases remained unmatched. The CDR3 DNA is TGTGCCAGCGGGGAGTCTCGACTAGCGGGAGCCACCGGGGAGCTGTTTTTT. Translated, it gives CASGESRLAGATGELFF.

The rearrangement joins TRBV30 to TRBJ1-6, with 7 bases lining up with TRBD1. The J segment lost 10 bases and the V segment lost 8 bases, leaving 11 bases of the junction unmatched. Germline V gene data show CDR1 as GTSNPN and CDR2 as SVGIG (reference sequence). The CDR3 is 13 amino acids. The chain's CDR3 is CAHRQGWGSPLHF. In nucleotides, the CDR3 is TGTGCCCACCGACAGGGCTGGGGATCACCCCTCCACTTT.

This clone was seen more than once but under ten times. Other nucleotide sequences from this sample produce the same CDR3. The CDR3 spells CASSVEGGSYNEQFF. The CDR3, as DNA: TGTGCCAGCAGCGTAGAGGGGGGCTCCTACAATGAGCAGTTCTTC. The chain employs TRBV9 and TRBJ2-1, with D perhaps being TRBD1 or TRBD2 (6 bases each). Trimming left V 0 bases short and J 0 bases short, with 7 bases between. The CDR3 has 15 residues. Germline-derived CDR1 and CDR2 are SGDLS and YYNGEE.

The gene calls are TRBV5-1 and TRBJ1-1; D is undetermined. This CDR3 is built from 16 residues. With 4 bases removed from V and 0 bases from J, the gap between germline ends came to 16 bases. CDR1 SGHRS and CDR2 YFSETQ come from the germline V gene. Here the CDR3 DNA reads TGCGCCAGCAGCCCGGTAGCCGGTTCTATGAACACTGAAGCTTTCTTT. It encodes CASSPVAGSMNTEAFF.

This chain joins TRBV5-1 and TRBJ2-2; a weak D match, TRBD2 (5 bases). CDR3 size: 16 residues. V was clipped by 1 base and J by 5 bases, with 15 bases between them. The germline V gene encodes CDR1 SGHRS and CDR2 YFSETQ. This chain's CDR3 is CASSLSVQTGTGELFF. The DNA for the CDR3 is TGCGCCAGCAGCTTGAGCGTTCAGACGGGGACCGGGGAGCTGTTTTTT.

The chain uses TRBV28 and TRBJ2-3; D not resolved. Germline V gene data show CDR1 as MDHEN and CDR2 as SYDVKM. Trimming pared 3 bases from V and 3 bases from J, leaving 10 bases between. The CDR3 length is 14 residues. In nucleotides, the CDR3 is TGTGCCAGCAGTTTTGGGCAAGAGACAGATACGCAGTATTTT. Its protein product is CASSFGQETDTQYF.

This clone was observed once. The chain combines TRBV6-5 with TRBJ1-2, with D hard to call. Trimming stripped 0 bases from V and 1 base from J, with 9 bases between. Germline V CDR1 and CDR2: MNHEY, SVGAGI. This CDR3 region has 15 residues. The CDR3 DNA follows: TGTGCCAGCAGTTACTCGCTTCAGAATAACTATGGCTACACCTTC. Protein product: CASSYSLQNNYGYTF.

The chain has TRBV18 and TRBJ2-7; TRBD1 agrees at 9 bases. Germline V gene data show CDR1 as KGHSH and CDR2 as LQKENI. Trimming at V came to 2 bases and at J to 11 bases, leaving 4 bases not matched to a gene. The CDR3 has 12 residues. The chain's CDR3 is CASSPDRTGEYF. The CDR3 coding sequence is TGTGCCAGCTCACCAGATCGGACAGGGGAGTACTTC.

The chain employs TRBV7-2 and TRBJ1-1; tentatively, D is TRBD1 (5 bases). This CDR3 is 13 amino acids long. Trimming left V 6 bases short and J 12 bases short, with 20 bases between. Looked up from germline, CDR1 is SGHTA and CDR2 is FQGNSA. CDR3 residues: CASSLRSGGGTFF. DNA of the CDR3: TGTGCCAGCAGTCTTAGGTCGGGGGGAGGAACTTTCTTT.

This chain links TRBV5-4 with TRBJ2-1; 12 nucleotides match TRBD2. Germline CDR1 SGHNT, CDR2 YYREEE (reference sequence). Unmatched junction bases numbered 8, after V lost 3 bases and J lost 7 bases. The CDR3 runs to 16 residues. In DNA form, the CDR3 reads TGTGCCAGCAGCTCCTTGACTAGCGGGAGAGATAATGAGCAGTTCTTC. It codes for CASSSLTSGRDNEQFF. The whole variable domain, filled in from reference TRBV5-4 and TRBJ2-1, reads ETGVTQSPTHLIKTRGQQVTLRCSSQSGHNTVSWYQQALGQGPQFIFQYYREEENGRGNFPPRFSGLQFPNYSSELNVNALELDDSALYLCASSSLTSGRDNEQFFGPGTRLTVL.

The CDR3 DNA sequence: TGTGCCAGCAGTGTGATCGCCGGGCCCCTGTCCTACGAGCAGTACTTC. Its translation: CASSVIAGPLSYEQYF. The chain is built from TRBV27 and TRBJ2-7; the D is unclear. Trimming removed 5 bases from V and 1 base from J, with 18 bases in between. The V gene's germline CDR1 is MNHEY and CDR2 SMNVEV (reference sequence). CDR3 size: 16 residues.

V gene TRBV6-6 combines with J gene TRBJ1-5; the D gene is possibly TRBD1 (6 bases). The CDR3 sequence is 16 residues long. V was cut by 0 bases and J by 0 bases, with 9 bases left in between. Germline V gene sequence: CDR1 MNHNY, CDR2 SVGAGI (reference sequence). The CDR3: CASSYSSRGSNQPQHF. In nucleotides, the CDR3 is TGTGCCAGCAGTTACTCGAGCAGGGGTAGCAATCAGCCCCAGCATTTT.

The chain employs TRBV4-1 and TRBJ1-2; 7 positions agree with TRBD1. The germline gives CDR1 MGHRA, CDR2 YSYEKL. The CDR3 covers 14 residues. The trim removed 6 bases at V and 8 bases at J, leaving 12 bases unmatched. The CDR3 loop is CASSATGTLGGYTF. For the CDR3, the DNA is TGCGCCAGCAGTGCGACAGGGACCTTGGGCGGCTACACCTTC.